What follows describes a single T cell receptor (beta chain). Its antigen is undetermined. The authors split each subset's genomic DNA evenly across several immunoSEQ plates. Measured with immunoSEQ multiplex PCR; TCRdb has only the in-frame clones, and not every one. The table includes some 1 million clones, 60% to 80% detected once. These data come from a study of shared clonotypes between healthy human individuals. Germline V lookup: CDR1 SGHRS, CDR2 YFSETQ. The CDR3 is 15 residues long. V lost 3 bases to trimming and J lost 4 bases, with 15 bases between them. Study outcomes and limitations: When compared with the clonotypes that were shared by all four sorted-subset donors, the non-shared clonotypes turned out to have lower generation probabilities. Among donors, sharing of clonotypes was expected to be affected by sequencing depth.

The rearrangement links TRBV5-1 to TRBJ2-3, with D maybe TRBD1 (6 bases). Sequencing was performed on memory CD4+ T cells sorted from blood. The sample's subset: CD45RA-negative fraction. This receptor was taken from a man aged 18-30 years in good health. This chain's CDR3 is CASSYTGNGADTQYF. CDR3 sequence (DNA): TGCGCCAGCAGCTACACAGGGAATGGCGCAGATACGCAGTATTTT. The whole variable domain, remainder taken from reference TRBV5-1 and TRBJ2-3, is KAGVTQTPRYLIKTRGQQVTLSCSPISGHRSVSWYQQTPGQGLQFLFEYFSETQRNKGNFPGRFSGRQFSNSRSEMNVSTLELGDSALYLCASSYTGNGADTQYFGPGTRLTVL.